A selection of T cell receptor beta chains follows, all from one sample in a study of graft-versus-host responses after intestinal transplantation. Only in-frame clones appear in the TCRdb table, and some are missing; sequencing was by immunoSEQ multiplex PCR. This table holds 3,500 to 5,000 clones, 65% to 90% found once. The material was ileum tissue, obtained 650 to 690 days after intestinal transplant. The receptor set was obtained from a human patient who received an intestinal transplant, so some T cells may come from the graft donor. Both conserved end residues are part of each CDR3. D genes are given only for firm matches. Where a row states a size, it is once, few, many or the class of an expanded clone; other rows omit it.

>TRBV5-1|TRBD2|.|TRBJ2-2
CASSLASGGANTGELFF
TGCGCCAGCAGCTTGGCTAGCGGGGGGGCGAACACCGGGGAGCTGTTTTTT
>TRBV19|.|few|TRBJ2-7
CASSPQGSYEQYF
TGTGCCAGTAGTCCACAGGGCTCCTACGAGCAGTACTTC
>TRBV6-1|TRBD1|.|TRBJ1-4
CASSDGTGGLKLFF
TGTGCCAGCAGTGATGGGACAGGGGGCCTAAAACTGTTTTTT
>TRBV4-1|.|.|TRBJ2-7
CASSQAMAGSLAYEQYF
TGCGCCAGCAGCCAAGCTATGGCAGGGTCTCTTGCCTACGAGCAGTACTTC
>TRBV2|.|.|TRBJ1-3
CASSETMISGNTIYF
TGTGCCAGCAGTGAGACAATGATCTCTGGAAACACCATATATTTT
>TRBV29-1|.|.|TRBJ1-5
CSVEVNHNQPQHF
TGCAGCGTTGAAGTGAATCACAATCAGCCCCAGCATTTT
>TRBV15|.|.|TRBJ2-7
CATSRGGLNSYEQYF
TGTGCCACCAGCAGAGGCGGTCTCAATTCCTACGAGCAGTACTTC
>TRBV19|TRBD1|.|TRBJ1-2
CASTPGQVYGYTF
TGTGCCAGTACCCCGGGACAGGTCTATGGCTACACCTTC
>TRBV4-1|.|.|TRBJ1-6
CASSPPSGSFNSPLHF
TGCGCCAGCAGCCCCCCCTCCGGCAGTTTTAATTCACCCCTCCACTTT
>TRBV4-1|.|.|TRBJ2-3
CASSQGVLTDTQYF
TGCGCCAGCAGCCAGGGAGTCCTCACAGATACGCAGTATTTT
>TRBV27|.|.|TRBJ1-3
CASGPALGGLINTIYF
TGTGCCAGCGGACCCGCGTTGGGGGGTCTTATAAACACCATATATTTT
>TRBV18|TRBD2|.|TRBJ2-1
CASSPTTSGYNEQFF
TGTGCCAGCTCACCAACCACTAGCGGGTACAATGAGCAGTTCTTC
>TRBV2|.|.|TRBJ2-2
CASSVAGFNTGELFF
TGTGCCAGCAGTGTTGCGGGGTTCAACACCGGGGAGCTGTTTTTT
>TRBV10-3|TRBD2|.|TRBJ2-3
CATKAGGTIGTDTQYF
TGTGCCACGAAGGCCGGAGGGACTATAGGAACAGATACGCAGTATTTT
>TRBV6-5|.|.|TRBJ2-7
CASSYDAAGFYEQYF
TGTGCCAGCAGTTATGACGCAGCGGGTTTCTACGAGCAGTACTTC
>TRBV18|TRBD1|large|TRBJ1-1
CASSPDRGTEAFF
TGTGCCAGCTCACCCGACAGGGGCACTGAAGCTTTCTTT
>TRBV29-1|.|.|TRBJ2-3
CSVEGKEGNTDTQYF
TGCAGCGTTGAAGGAAAAGAGGGGAATACAGATACGCAGTATTTT
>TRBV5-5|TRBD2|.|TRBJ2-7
CASSLGTSITYEQYF
TGTGCCAGCAGCTTGGGGACTAGTATCACCTACGAGCAGTACTTC
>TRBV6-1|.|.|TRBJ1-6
CASSEDPGHNSPLHF
TGTGCCAGCAGTGAAGATCCAGGCCATAATTCACCCCTCCACTTT
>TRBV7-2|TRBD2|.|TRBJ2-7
CASSLESGGNYEQYF
TGTGCCAGCAGCTTAGAGAGCGGGGGAAATTACGAGCAGTACTTC
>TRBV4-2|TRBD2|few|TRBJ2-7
CASSQERIAGAYEQYF
TGTGCCAGCAGCCAAGAGCGGATAGCGGGGGCCTACGAGCAGTACTTC
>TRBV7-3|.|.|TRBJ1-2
CASSPPVLGRAKGYGYTF
TGTGCCAGCAGCCCCCCCGTTTTAGGCAGGGCGAAAGGATATGGCTACACCTTC
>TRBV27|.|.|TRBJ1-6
CASSFGQLYNSPLHF
TGTGCCAGCAGTTTTGGACAGCTTTATAATTCACCCCTCCACTTT
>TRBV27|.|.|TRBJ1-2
CASSLKRQPFNYGYTF
TGTGCCAGCAGCCTAAAGAGACAGCCATTTAACTATGGCTACACCTTC
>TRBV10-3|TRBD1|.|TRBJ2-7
CAISERGQGAGVYEQYF
TGTGCCATCAGTGAAAGGGGGCAGGGGGCCGGGGTATACGAGCAGTACTTC
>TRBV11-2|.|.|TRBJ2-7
CASSFVHEQYF
TGTGCCAGCAGTTTCGTGCACGAGCAGTACTTC
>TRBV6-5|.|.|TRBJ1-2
CATNRRGGYTF
TGTGCCACCAACCGTAGAGGTGGCTACACCTTC
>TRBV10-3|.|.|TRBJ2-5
CAISVGAKETQYF
TGTGCCATCAGTGTGGGCGCTAAAGAGACCCAGTACTTC
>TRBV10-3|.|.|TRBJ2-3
CAINGAAADTQYF
TGTGCCATCAACGGAGCGGCCGCAGATACGCAGTATTTT
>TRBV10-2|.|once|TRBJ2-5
CASSAWDMEETQYF
TGCGCCAGCAGTGCCTGGGACATGGAAGAGACCCAGTACTTC
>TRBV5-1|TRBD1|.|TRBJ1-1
CASSPGTAKDTEAFF
TGCGCCAGCAGCCCCGGGACAGCCAAGGACACTGAAGCTTTCTTT
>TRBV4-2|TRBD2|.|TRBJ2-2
CASSQGLAGGRTGELFF
TGTGCCAGCAGCCAAGGACTCGCGGGGGGGCGAACCGGGGAGCTGTTTTTT
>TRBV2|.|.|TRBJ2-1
CASSVLGGQFF
TGTGCCAGCAGTGTTTTAGGGGGGCAGTTCTTC
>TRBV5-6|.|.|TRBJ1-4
CASSLAGRVLFF
TGTGCCAGCAGCTTGGCGGGGAGGGTACTGTTTTTT
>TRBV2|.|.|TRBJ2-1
CASRGRGATYNEQFF
TGTGCCAGCCGAGGACGGGGGGCGACGTACAATGAGCAGTTCTTC
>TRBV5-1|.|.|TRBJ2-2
CASSGRTAAGELFF
TGCGCCAGCAGCGGAAGAACCGCGGCCGGGGAGCTGTTTTTT
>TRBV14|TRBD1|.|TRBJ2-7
CASSTRQGIYEQYF
TGTGCCAGCAGCACACGACAGGGGATATACGAGCAGTACTTC
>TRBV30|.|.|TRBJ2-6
CAWSLWAFGSGANVLTF
TGTGCCTGGAGCCTTTGGGCATTCGGCTCTGGGGCCAACGTCCTGACTTTC
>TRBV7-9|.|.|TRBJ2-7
CASSSQASYEQYF
TGTGCCAGCAGCTCGCAGGCCTCCTACGAGCAGTACTTC
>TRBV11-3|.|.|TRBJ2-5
CASSLNHQETQYF
TGTGCCAGCAGCTTAAACCACCAAGAGACCCAGTACTTC
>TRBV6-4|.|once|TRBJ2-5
CASARDTEETQYF
TGTGCCAGCGCCCGGGACACAGAAGAGACCCAGTACTTC
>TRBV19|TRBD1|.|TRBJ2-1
CASRRQGHEQFF
TGTGCCAGTAGACGACAGGGACATGAGCAGTTCTTC
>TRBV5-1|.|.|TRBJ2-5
CASSLAPAGLQETQYF
TGCGCCAGCAGCTTGGCCCCGGCGGGTCTTCAAGAGACCCAGTACTTC
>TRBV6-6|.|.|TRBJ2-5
CASRSQETQYF
TGTGCCAGCAGGAGTCAAGAGACCCAGTACTTC
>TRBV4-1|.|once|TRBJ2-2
CASSQETARPAGELFF
TGCGCCAGCAGCCAAGAAACAGCAAGGCCTGCCGGGGAGCTGTTTTTT
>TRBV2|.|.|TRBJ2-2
CASTGEANTGELFF
TGTGCCAGCACCGGGGAGGCGAACACCGGGGAGCTGTTTTTT
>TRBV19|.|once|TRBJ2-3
CASSIRWTDTQYF
TGTGCCAGTAGTATCCGGTGGACAGATACGCAGTATTTT
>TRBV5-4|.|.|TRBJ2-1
CASSLEWNEQFF
TGTGCCAGCAGCTTGGAGTGGAATGAGCAGTTCTTC
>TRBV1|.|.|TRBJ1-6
CTSRQVNGDNSPLHF
TGCACCAGCAGGCAAGTGAACGGGGATAATTCACCCCTCCACTTT
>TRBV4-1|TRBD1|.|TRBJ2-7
CASSQDDLGQGYEQYF
TGCGCCAGCAGCCAAGATGACCTTGGACAGGGCTACGAGCAGTACTTC
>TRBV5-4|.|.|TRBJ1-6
CASSIYNSPLHF
TGTGCCAGCAGCATTTATAATTCACCCCTCCACTTT
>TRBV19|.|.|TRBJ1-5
CASSPKGQSYQPQHF
TGTGCCAGTAGTCCAAAGGGGCAGAGTTATCAGCCCCAGCATTTT
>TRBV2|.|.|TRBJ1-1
CASSVGGREAFF
TGTGCCAGCAGTGTCGGGGGAAGGGAAGCTTTCTTT
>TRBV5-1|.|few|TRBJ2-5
CASSLGSTQETQYF
TGCGCCAGCAGCTTGGGGTCGACTCAAGAGACCCAGTACTTC
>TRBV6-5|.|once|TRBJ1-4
CASSPRPTTNEKLFF
TGTGCCAGCAGTCCTAGACCGACAACTAATGAAAAACTGTTTTTT